Each of the 15 T cell receptor beta chains below was sequenced from the same sample in a study of cytomegalovirus exposure and HLA in healthy donors. The method was immunoSEQ multiplex PCR; TCRdb's version includes in-frame clones alone and lacks a portion of them. The data show hundreds of thousands of clones, with 86% seen just once and 0.65% to 0.95% held by the top ten. Sequenced material: PBMCs. The receptors come from a young woman in good health and CMV-seronegative.

Remarks on this clone: This sample also contains other DNA sequences that code for the same CDR3. The chain recombines TRBV29-1 with TRBJ2-7; D is possibly TRBD1 (6 bases). Trimming shortened V by 3 bases and J by 2 bases, and 8 bases separated the two germline ends. Germline CDR1 SQVTM, CDR2 ANQGSEA. The CDR3 has 12 residues. In DNA form, the CDR3 reads TGCAGCGTTGAGACAGGTGCCTACGAGCAGTACTTC. It codes for CSVETGAYEQYF.

This clone was picked up a small number of times. Other DNA sequences from this sample encode an identical CDR3 as well. The rearrangement joins TRBV11-2 to TRBJ2-2; maybe TRBD2 (5 bases). CDR1 SGHAT and CDR2 FQNNGV come from the germline V gene. This CDR3 contains 13 residues. Trimming pared 1 base from V and 7 bases from J, leaving 7 bases between. CDR3 residues: CASSLAGGGELFF. The CDR3 nucleotides read TGTGCCAGCAGCTTAGCCGGAGGCGGGGAGCTGTTTTTT.

This clone occurred once. The CDR3 region has the DNA TGTGCCAGCAGTTTATGGGGGACAGGGGGCGATGGGGATGAGCAGTTCTTC. Translating it yields CASSLWGTGGDGDEQFF. The V gene is TRBV28, the J gene TRBJ2-1, with 12 nucleotides matching TRBD1. CDR1 is MDHEN, CDR2 SYDVKM, per germline. V gave up 0 bases and J gave up 8 bases; unmatched junction bases: 8. This CDR3 comprises 17 residues.

The V and J genes are TRBV6-4 and TRBJ1-5; a weak D match, TRBD1 (5 bases). The CDR3 length is 16 residues. V was shortened by 2 bases and J by 9 bases, with 20 bases between the two germline ends. Germline V CDR1 and CDR2: MRHNA, SNTAGT. The CDR3 DNA reads as TGTGCCAGCAGTGACGCGGGGCAGGCCGGGTATTGGCCCCAGCATTTT. Encoded protein: CASSDAGQAGYWPQHF.

The rearrangement uses TRBV14 and TRBJ1-2, with D uncertain. V lost 4 bases and J 0 bases, leaving 6 bases between the germline ends. Germline V gives CDR1 SGHDN, CDR2 FVKESK. The CDR3 contains 13 residues. The CDR3 protein is CASSRPSNYGYTF. CDR3 bases: TGTGCCAGCAGCCGGCCCTCTAACTATGGCTACACCTTC.

The chain is built from TRBV28 and TRBJ2-4, with 9 nucleotides matching TRBD1. The CDR3 is 16 amino acids. Germline CDR1 is MDHEN and CDR2 is SYDVKM. The trim removed 3 bases at V and 3 bases at J, leaving 6 bases unmatched. The CDR3: CASSFITGGDKNIQYF. In nucleotides, the CDR3 is TGTGCCAGCAGTTTCATCACAGGGGGCGACAAAAACATTCAGTACTTC.

CDR3 amino acids: CASSLAAIWSETQYF. In nucleotides, the CDR3 is TGTGCCAGCAGCTTAGCGGCAATATGGTCAGAGACCCAGTACTTC. The chain recombines TRBV7-7 with TRBJ2-5; D not resolved. The CDR3 has 15 amino acids. Germline V gene lookup returns CDR1 SSHAT and CDR2 FNYEAQ (reference sequence). The V gene lost 0 bases and the J gene lost 4 bases, with 12 bases spanning the gap.

CDR3 sequence reads: CASSDPREWTQYF. The CDR3 DNA sequence: TGTGCCAGCAGTGACCCCAGGGAATGGACCCAGTACTTC. V is TRBV2 and J is TRBJ2-5; D is possibly TRBD1 (5 bases). The CDR3 is 13 amino acids. Germline values: CDR1 SNHLY, CDR2 FYNNEI. V was cut by 3 bases and J by 7 bases, with 12 bases left in between.

The chain employs TRBV7-2 and TRBJ1-5, with TRBD1 as a possible D gene (6 bases). This CDR3 is 13 amino acids long. Germline loops: CDR1 SGHTA, CDR2 FQGNSA. Deletions cut 4 bases from V and 5 bases from J, with 9 bases between. The CDR3 region is CASSWDNYQPQHF. Here the CDR3 DNA reads TGTGCCAGCAGCTGGGACAACTATCAGCCCCAGCATTTT.

V usage is TRBV27 and J usage is TRBJ2-7, with a weak D call TRBD2 (5 bases). The V gene's germline CDR1 is MNHEY and CDR2 SMNVEV (reference sequence). V gave up 8 bases and J gave up 6 bases, with 17 bases separating them. This CDR3 contains 13 residues. The CDR3 DNA sequence: TGTGCCAGCGGCCCCCTAGAAGGGAGCGAGCAGTACTTC. Encoded protein: CASGPLEGSEQYF.

This chain uses TRBV5-4 with TRBJ2-2; 12 positions agree with TRBD2. Germline V CDR1 and CDR2: SGHNT, YYREEE (reference sequence). The CDR3 totals 15 residues. V trimming: 4 bases; J trimming: 5 bases; junction bases outside the gene matches: 3. The CDR3 here is CASSQTSGRTGELFF. DNA of the CDR3: TGTGCCAGCAGCCAAACTAGCGGGAGGACCGGGGAGCTGTTTTTT.

The table lists this clone with a count of one. The genes are TRBV7-9 and TRBJ2-3; D is possibly TRBD1 (5 bases). This CDR3 region has 16 residues. Germline loops: CDR1 SEHNR, CDR2 FQNEAQ (reference sequence). V lost 2 bases and J lost 4, with 16 bases in between. In DNA, the CDR3 is TGTGCCAGCAGCTTAACCGGCGGACCCAGGGCAGATACGCAGTATTTT. Translating it yields CASSLTGGPRADTQYF.

The genes are TRBV6-1 and TRBJ2-3; the D gene is possibly TRBD1 (6 bases). In germline, CDR1 is MNHNS, CDR2 SASEGT. Between the trimmed V and J ends, which lost 2 bases and 0 bases, there was a span of 15 bases. The CDR3 extends over 17 amino acids. CDR3 DNA sequence: TGTGCCAGCAGTGAAAGATTAGACAGGTTGAGCACAGATACGCAGTATTTT. Its protein product is CASSERLDRLSTDTQYF.

The J gene is TRBJ2-1, the V gene TRBV7-3, with no clear D. The germline V and J ends were trimmed by 4 bases and 3 bases, with 7 bases remaining between them. The germline V gene has CDR1 SGHTA and CDR2 FQGTGA. The CDR3 consists of 13 residues. The CDR3 loop is CASSSTVYNEQFF. The CDR3 nucleotides are TGTGCCAGCAGCTCCACAGTCTACAATGAGCAGTTCTTC. The full variable domain, in which reference TRBV7-3 and TRBJ2-1 provide the parts outside the CDR3, is GAGVSQTPSNKVTEKGKYVELRCDPISGHTALYWYRQSLGQGPEFLIYFQGTGAADDSGLPNDRFFAVRPEGSVSTLKIQRTERGDSAVYLCASSSTVYNEQFFGPGTRLTVL.

This clone appeared once. The chain combines TRBV28 with TRBJ2-3, with 8 bases that match TRBD2. Germline loops: CDR1 MDHEN, CDR2 SYDVKM. CDR3 length equals 16 residues. V lost 11 bases to trimming and J lost 3 bases; unmatched junction nucleotides: 16. The chain's CDR3 is CAGGAGEVFTTDTQYF. As DNA, the CDR3 is TGTGCCGGGGGAGCGGGAGAGGTCTTCACTACAGATACGCAGTATTTT.